This T cell receptor (beta chain) derives from a study of blood T cell dynamics during melanoma immunotherapy. Across the study: Patients with metastatic melanoma got pembrolizumab or nivolumab-ipilimumab as first-line care.

CDR1 and CDR2 (germline): LNHDA, SQIVND (reference sequence). The V gene end was trimmed by 6 bases and the J gene end by 4 bases; junction bases not matched to a gene: 14. The CDR3 length is 17 residues. Time point defined: week 3, after first cycle of checkpoint inhibitor. Apart from a couple of fast progressors, RECIST 1.1 response was judged 12 weeks post-infusion. Libraries were prepared by immunoSEQ multiplex PCR; TCRdb keeps only in-frame clonotypes and omits some of them. The sample has some 11,000 clones, 80% seen once. This clone appeared a few times. The chain employs TRBV19 and TRBJ1-1; TRBD1 agrees at 10 bases. The starting material was blood, obtained from a patient treated with checkpoint blockade. The TCR comes from a human donor with melanoma. The CDR3 spells CASSRGTGDTVTTEAFF. The CDR3 coding sequence is TGTGCCAGTAGCAGGGGGACAGGGGATACGGTAACCACTGAAGCTTTCTTT.